This TCR beta chain originates from a study of persistence of HIV-infected CD4 T cells. Across the study: The sample holds CD4+ T cells responsive to CMV or HIV-1 Gag. Median time on suppressive ART was about eight years.

Stimulation used 8 to 10 ug/mL lysate from CMV-infected fibroblasts. CD40L-negative CD69-negative CD45RO-high memory CD4+ T cells were sorted as populations depleted of antigen-responding cells. Donors had CD4+ T cell counts above 400 cells/uL and were CMV-seropositive. For about 20 hours, CD8-depleted PBMCs received anti-CD28/CD49d costimulation, a CD40-blocking antibody and enfuvirtide. The libraries were made with immunoSEQ version 4 in survey mode. The data were produced by immunoSEQ multiplex PCR, yet TCRdb's version contains in-frame clones alone and is incomplete. This sample has 30,000 to 45,000 clones; 80% occur once, and the top ten carry around 1.5%. In germline, CDR1 is WNHNN, CDR2 SYGVQD (reference sequence). The CDR3 spans 14 residues. The V segment lost 4 bases and the J segment 2 bases; nucleotides outside the gene matches: 5. On this clone itself: Antigen: not known.

This chain links TRBV10-1 with TRBJ2-7, with 7 bases that match TRBD2. The receptor was isolated from an adult man with HIV who was CMV-seropositive. The specimen was CD4+ T cells sorted from PBMCs after approximately 19-hour stimulation, collected from a patient who received antiretroviral therapy. CDR3 protein: CASSVGTIPYEQYF. Written as DNA, the CDR3 is TGCGCCAGCAGTGTAGGGACTATTCCCTACGAGCAGTACTTC.